A single T cell receptor (beta chain) is shown here with its context. Original data processing: Amplification from reference gene primers served as the basis for estimated nucleated cell counts. The table came from immunoSEQ multiplex PCR; TCRdb's copy has only in-frame clones and leaves some out. D and trimming were read from the DNA, whereas the V and J calls and clone size are those reported in that table. The sample includes roughly 140,000 clones, approximately 82% of them seen just once. The data originate from a study of blood T cell repertoires in COVID-19. Study-wide context: The analysed material was cDNA or gDNA that came from T cells, B-cell-depleted T cells, or PBMCs.

CDR1 and CDR2 (germline): SGHRS, YFSETQ. The length of the CDR3 is 16 residues. After removal of 4 bases from V and 2 bases from J, the junction contained 8 bases not matched to a gene. This receptor was obtained from a woman between 50 and 59 years old with acute or convalescent COVID-19. Material for sequencing was peripheral blood. The chain is built from TRBV5-1 and TRBJ2-3, with 9 bases matching TRBD2. In DNA form, the CDR3 reads TGCGCCAGCAGCCTATCAGCGGGAGGCCTCACAGATACGCAGTATTTT. It yields the protein CASSLSAGGLTDTQYF.